This TCR beta chain was identified in a study of cytotoxic CD8 clonotypes in ibrutinib-treated CLL. At the level of the study: About 25 partial and 2 complete responses; at median roughly 68 months, roughly 14 remitted, about twelve progressed. On average, around 89,000 productive rearrangements and 255,043 productive templates per sample.

Study conclusions and caveats: Different sampling times were used for sustained-remission and progressing patients.

This CDR3 comprises 13 residues. V lost 5 bases to trimming and J lost 3 bases, with 11 bases between them. CDR1 is GTSNPN, CDR2 SVGIG, per germline (reference sequence). Deep sequencing aimed at 1 in 200,000 to 1 in 1 million T cells' resolution. Sequenced by immunoSEQ multiplex PCR; TCRdb stores in-frame clones only, minus some. This sample has about 140,000 clones, with 80% found just once. Concerning this clone: The antigen is undetermined.

The chain is built from TRBV30 and TRBJ2-1; D is unresolved. The source of this sequence is a human donor with chronic lymphocytic leukemia. Sequencing was performed on PBMCs, taken after 36 months of ibrutinib treatment. This chain's CDR3 is CAWDPGLYNEQFF. The DNA of the CDR3 is TGTGCCTGGGATCCCGGTCTCTACAATGAGCAGTTCTTC.